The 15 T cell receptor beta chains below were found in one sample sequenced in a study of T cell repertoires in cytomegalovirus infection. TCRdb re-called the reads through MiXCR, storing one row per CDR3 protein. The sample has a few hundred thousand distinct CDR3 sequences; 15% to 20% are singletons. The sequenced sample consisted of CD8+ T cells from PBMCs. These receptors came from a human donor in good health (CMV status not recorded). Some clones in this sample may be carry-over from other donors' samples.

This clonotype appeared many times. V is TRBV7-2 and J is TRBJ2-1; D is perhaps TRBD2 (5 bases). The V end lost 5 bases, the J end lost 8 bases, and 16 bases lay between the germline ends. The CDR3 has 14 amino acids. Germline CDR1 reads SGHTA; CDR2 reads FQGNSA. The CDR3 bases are TGTGCCAGCAGCGACCGGCTAGCCGGCGATGAGCAGTTCTTC. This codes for CASSDRLAGDEQFF.

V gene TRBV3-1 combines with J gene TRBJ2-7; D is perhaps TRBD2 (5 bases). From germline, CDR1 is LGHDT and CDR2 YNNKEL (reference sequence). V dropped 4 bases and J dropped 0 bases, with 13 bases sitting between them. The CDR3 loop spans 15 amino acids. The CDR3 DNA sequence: TGTGCCAGCAGCCCGGCCGGGGTTCTCTCCTACGAGCAGTACTTC. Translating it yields CASSPAGVLSYEQYF.

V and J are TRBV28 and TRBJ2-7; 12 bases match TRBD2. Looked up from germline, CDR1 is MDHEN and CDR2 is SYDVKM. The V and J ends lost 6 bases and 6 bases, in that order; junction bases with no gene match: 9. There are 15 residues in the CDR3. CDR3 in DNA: TGTGCCAGCAGCTCTCCACTAGCGGGGGGACCCGAGCAGTACTTC. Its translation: CASSSPLAGGPEQYF.

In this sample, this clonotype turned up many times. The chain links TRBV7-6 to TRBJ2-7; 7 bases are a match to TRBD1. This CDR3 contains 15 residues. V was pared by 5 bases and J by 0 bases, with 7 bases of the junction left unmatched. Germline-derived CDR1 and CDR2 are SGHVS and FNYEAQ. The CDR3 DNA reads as TGTGCCAGCAGCCCGCGACAGGGACACTCCTACGAGCAGTACTTC. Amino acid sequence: CASSPRQGHSYEQYF. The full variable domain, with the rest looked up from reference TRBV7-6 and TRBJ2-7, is GAGVSQSPRYKVTKRGQDVALRCDPISGHVSLYWYRQALGQGPEFLTYFNYEAQQDKSGLPNDRFSAERPEGSISTLTIQRTEQRDSAMYRCASSPRQGHSYEQYFGPGTRLTVT.

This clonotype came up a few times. CDR3 nucleotides: TGCAGTGCAAACCAACCCGGGACTAGCGCCTACAATGAGCAGTTCTTC. It is translated as CSANQPGTSAYNEQFF. The chain carries TRBV20-1 and TRBJ2-1; 10 nucleotides match TRBD2. The CDR3 is 16 amino acids. From germline, CDR1 is DFQATT and CDR2 SNEGSKA (reference sequence). The trim removed 6 bases at V and 2 bases at J, leaving 10 bases unmatched.

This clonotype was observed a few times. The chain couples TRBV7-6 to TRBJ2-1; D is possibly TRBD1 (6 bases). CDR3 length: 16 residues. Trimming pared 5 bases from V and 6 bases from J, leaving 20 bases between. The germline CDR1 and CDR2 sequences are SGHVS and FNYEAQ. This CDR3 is CASSPTQGQIINEQFF. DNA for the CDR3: TGTGCCAGCAGCCCCACTCAGGGGCAGATCATCAATGAGCAGTTCTTC.

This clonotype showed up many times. CDR3 in amino acids: CASSSLPTSGGETQYF. The CDR3 DNA sequence: TGTGCCAGCAGCTCCCTCCCGACTAGCGGGGGCGAGACCCAGTACTTC. The chain combines TRBV7-2 with TRBJ2-5; 12 bases line up with TRBD2. The V and J ends lost 4 bases and 5 bases, in that order; junction bases with no gene match: 8. The CDR3 loop spans 16 amino acids. Germline V CDR1 and CDR2: SGHTA, FQGNSA.

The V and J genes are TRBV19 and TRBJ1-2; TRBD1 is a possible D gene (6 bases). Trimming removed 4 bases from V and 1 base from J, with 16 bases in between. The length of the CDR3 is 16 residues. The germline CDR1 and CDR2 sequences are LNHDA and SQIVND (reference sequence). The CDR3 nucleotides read TGTGCCAGTAGTAAGGGGGGACTACAGGGTAACTATGGCTACACCTTC. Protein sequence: CASSKGGLQGNYGYTF.

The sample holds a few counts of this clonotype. The CDR3 DNA reads as TGTGCCAGCAGTTTAGCGGGGGGGCTGGACATTCAGTACTTC. Translated: CASSLAGGLDIQYF. The chain is built from TRBV28 and TRBJ2-4, with TRBD2 identical over 9 bases. The trim removed 2 bases at V and 8 bases at J, leaving 4 bases unmatched. The CDR3 has 14 residues. Germline CDR1 and CDR2: MDHEN and SYDVKM.

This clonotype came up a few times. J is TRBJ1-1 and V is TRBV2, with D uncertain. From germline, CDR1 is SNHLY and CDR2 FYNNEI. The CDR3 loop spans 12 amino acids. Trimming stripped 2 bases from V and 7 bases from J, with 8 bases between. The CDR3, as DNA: TGTGCCAGCAGTGAATACTTCCTTGAAGCTTTCTTT. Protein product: CASSEYFLEAFF.

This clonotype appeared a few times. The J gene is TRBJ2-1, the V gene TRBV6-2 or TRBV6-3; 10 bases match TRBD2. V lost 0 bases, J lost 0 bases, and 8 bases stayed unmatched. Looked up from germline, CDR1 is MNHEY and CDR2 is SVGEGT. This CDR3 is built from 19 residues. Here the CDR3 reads CASSYSALAGTSSYNEQFF. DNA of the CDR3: TGTGCCAGCAGTTACTCTGCACTAGCGGGGACAAGCTCCTACAATGAGCAGTTCTTC.

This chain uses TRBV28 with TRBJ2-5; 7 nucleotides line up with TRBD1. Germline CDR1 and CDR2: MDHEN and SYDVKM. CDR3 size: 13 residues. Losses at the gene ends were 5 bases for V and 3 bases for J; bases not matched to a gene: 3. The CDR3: CASSPQGKETQYF. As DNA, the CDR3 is TGTGCCAGCAGTCCACAGGGGAAAGAGACCCAGTACTTC.

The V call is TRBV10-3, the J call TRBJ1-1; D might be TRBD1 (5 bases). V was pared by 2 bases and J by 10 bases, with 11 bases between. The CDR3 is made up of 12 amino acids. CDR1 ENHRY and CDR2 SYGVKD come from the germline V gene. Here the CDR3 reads CAISEGGVGAFF. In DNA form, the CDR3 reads TGTGCCATCAGTGAGGGGGGGGTAGGAGCTTTCTTT.

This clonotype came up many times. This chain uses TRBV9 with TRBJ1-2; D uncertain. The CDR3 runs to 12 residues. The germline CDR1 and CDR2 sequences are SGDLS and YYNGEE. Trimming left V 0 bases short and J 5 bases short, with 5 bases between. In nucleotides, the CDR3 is TGTGCCAGCAGCGTAGACGGTTATGGCTACACCTTC. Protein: CASSVDGYGYTF. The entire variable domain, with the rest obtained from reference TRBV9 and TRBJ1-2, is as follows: DSGVTQTPKHLITATGQRVTLRCSPRSGDLSVYWYQQSLDQGLQFLIQYYNGEERAKGNILERFSAQQFPDLHSELNLSSLELGDSALYFCASSVDGYGYTFGSGTRLTVV.

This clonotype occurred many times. The CDR3 loop is CASSLHTRNTEAFF. CDR3 nucleotide sequence: TGTGCCAGCAGCTTGCACACCCGGAACACTGAAGCTTTCTTT. This chain uses TRBV7-9 with TRBJ1-1; no clear D. CDR3 size: 14 residues. Deletions cut 3 bases from V and 1 base from J, with 9 bases between. Germline values: CDR1 SEHNR, CDR2 FQNEAQ (reference sequence). The full variable domain, its missing parts supplied by reference TRBV7-9 and TRBJ1-1, is DTGVSQNPRHKITKRGQNVTFRCDPISEHNRLYWYRQTLGQGPEFLTYFQNEAQLEKSRLLSDRFSAERPKGSFSTLEIQRTEQGDSAMYLCASSLHTRNTEAFFGQGTRLTVV.